The sequence of this TCR beta chain was determined in a study of cytomegalovirus exposure and HLA in healthy donors. The study's findings and limits: In an earlier analysis, about 90% or about 30%: the productive usage of most TCR beta V segments.

The CDR3 has 13 amino acids. The germline CDR1 and CDR2 sequences are MRHNA and SNTAGT. With V trimmed by 5 bases and J by 7 bases, 2 bases remained unmatched. This clone was seen only a few times. Its antigen is currently unknown. Both 60 Vbeta primers and 13 Jbeta primers went into the PCR. The protocol was immunoSEQ multiplex PCR, while the TCRdb copy is restricted to in-frame clones and leaves out a portion. The data hold 53,000 or so clones, with roughly 77% observed a single time. The clonotype comes from a young man in good health and CMV-seropositive. The V gene is TRBV6-4, the J gene TRBJ2-2; 9 bases are a match to TRBD1. Sample: PBMCs. Here the CDR3 reads CASSRDRVGELFF. Here the CDR3 DNA reads TGTGCCAGCAGTCGGGACAGGGTCGGGGAGCTGTTTTTT.